This TCR beta chain stems from a study of cytomegalovirus exposure and HLA in healthy donors. Across the study: Unique TCRs numbering roughly 85 million, obtained from HLA-typed donors, made up an early data release.

The study, taken as a whole, reports: The authors reported that TCR beta sequences could predict HLA-A and HLA-B alleles. These predictions were accurate for most subjects in the first cohort. When analyzed later, the rates of TCR association showed variation by HLA locus, with DRB1 the most and HLA-C the fewest.

Donors had nominal health at sampling but likely had unrecorded immune exposures. A word on this clone: Antigen: not known.

PCR primers comprised 60 Vbeta and 13 Jbeta primers. Assay used: immunoSEQ multiplex PCR; TCRdb lists only in-frame clones, some missing. In the table there are 90,000 to 150,000 clones, around 79% of which are singletons. Sequenced sample: PBMCs. The receptor was isolated from a young woman in good health and CMV-seronegative.

CDR3 in amino acids: CASSYGQGRTEAFF. The CDR3, as DNA: TGTGCCAGCAGCTACGGACAGGGTAGGACTGAAGCTTTCTTT. This rearrangement joins TRBV5-4 to TRBJ1-1; 8 bases align to TRBD1. V was clipped by 3 bases and J by 5 bases; unmatched bases: 6. The germline V gene encodes CDR1 SGHNT and CDR2 YYREEE (reference sequence). The CDR3 is made up of 14 amino acids.